Below are 3 T cell receptor beta chains sequenced from a single sample in a study of cytomegalovirus exposure and HLA in healthy donors. It was with 60 Vbeta and 13 Jbeta primers that the PCR ran. Clones were read by immunoSEQ multiplex PCR, and TCRdb kept only the in-frame ones, dropping some. There are 200,000 to 250,000 clones in the sample, with roughly 0.98% held by the top ten. Sequenced input: PBMCs. The receptors stem from a woman under 40 in good health and CMV-seropositive.

This chain joins TRBV27 and TRBJ2-3; 11 bases agree with TRBD1. V lost 6 bases, J lost 5 bases, and 10 bases stayed unmatched. The CDR3 is made up of 16 amino acids. Germline V gene sequence: CDR1 MNHEY, CDR2 SMNVEV (reference sequence). DNA for the CDR3: TGTGCCAGCAGATATATAGGACAGGGGGCTAAAGATACGCAGTATTTT. Its translation is CASRYIGQGAKDTQYF.

The V and J genes are TRBV4-1 and TRBJ1-4, with 8 bases that match TRBD1. Germline V lookup: CDR1 MGHRA, CDR2 YSYEKL. The junction had 3 bases not matched to a gene; V was cut back by 0 bases and J by 3 bases. The CDR3 runs 16 residues. CDR3 sequence reads: CASSQESDRANEKLFF. CDR3 nucleotides: TGCGCCAGCAGCCAAGAGTCGGACAGGGCTAATGAAAAACTGTTTTTT.

CDR3 nucleotides: TGTGCCAGCAGCTTGTGGGGGGTGGAGACTAATGAAAAACTGTTTTTT. Encoded protein: CASSLWGVETNEKLFF. This rearrangement joins TRBV5-6 to TRBJ1-4; possibly TRBD1 for D (5 bases). Trimming left V 1 base short and J 2 bases short, with 12 bases between. In germline, CDR1 is SGHDT, CDR2 YYEEEE. The CDR3 has 16 residues. The full variable domain, completed using reference TRBV5-6 and TRBJ1-4, is DAGVTQSPTHLIKTRGQQVTLRCSPKSGHDTVSWYQQALGQGPQFIFQYYEEEERQRGNFPDRFSGHQFPNYSSELNVNALLLGDSALYLCASSLWGVETNEKLFFGSGTQLSVL.